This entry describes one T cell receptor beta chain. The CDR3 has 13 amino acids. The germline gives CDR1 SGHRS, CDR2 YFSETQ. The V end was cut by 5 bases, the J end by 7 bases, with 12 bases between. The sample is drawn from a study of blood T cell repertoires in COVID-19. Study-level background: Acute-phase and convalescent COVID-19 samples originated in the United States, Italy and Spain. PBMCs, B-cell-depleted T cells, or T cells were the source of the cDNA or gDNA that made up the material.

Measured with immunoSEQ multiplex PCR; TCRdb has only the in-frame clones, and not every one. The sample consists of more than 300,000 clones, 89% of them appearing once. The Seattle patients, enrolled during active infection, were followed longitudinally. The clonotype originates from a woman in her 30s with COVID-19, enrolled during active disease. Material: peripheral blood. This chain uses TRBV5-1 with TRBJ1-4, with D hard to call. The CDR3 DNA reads TGCGCCAGCAGTTCCCAAGAGGGTGAAAAACTGTTTTTT. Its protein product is CASSSQEGEKLFF. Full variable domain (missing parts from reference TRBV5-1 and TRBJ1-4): KAGVTQTPRYLIKTRGQQVTLSCSPISGHRSVSWYQQTPGQGLQFLFEYFSETQRNKGNFPGRFSGRQFSNSRSEMNVSTLELGDSALYLCASSSQEGEKLFFGSGTQLSVL.